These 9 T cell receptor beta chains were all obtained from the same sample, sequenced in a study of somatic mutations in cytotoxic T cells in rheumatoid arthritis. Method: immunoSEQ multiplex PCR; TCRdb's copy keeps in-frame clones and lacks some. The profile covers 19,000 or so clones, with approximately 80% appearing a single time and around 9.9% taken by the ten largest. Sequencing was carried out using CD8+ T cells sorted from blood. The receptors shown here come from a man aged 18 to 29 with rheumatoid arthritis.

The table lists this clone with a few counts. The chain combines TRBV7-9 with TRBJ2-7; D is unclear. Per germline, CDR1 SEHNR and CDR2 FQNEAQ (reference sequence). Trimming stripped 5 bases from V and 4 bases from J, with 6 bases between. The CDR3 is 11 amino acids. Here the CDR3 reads CASSPGYEQYF. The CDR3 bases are TGTGCCAGCAGCCCTGGTTACGAGCAGTACTTC.

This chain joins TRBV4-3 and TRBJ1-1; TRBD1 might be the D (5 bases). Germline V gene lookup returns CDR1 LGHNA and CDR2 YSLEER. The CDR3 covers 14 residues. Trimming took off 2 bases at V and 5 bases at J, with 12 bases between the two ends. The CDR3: CASSQNEGRTEAFF. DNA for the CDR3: TGCGCCAGCAGCCAAAATGAGGGGAGGACTGAAGCTTTCTTT.

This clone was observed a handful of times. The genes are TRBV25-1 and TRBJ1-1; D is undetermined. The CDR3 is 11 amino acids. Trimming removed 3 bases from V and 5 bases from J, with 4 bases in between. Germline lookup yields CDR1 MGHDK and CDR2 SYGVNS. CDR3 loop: CASSDGTEAFF. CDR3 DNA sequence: TGTGCCAGCAGTGACGGGACTGAAGCTTTCTTT.

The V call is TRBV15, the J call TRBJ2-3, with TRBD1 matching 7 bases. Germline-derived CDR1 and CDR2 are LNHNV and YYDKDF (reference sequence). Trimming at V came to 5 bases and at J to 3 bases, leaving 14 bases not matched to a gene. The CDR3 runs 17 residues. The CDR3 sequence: CATSADRVDATTDTQYF. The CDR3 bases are TGTGCCACCAGCGCAGACAGGGTGGACGCCACAACAGATACGCAGTATTTT.

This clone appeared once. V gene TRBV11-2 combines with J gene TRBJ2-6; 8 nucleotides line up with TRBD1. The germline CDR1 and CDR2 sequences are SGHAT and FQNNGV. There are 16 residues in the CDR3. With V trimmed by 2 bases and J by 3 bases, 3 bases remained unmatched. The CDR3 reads CASSLQGARGANVLTF. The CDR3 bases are TGTGCCAGCAGCTTACAGGGGGCACGTGGGGCCAACGTCCTGACTTTC.

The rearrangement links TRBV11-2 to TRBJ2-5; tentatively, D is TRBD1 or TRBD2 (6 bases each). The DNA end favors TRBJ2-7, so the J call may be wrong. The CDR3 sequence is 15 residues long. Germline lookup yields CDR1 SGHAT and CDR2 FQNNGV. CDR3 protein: CASSLFTGATYEQYF. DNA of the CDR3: TGTGCCAGCAGCTTGTTTACGGGGGCAACCTACGAGCAGTACTTC.

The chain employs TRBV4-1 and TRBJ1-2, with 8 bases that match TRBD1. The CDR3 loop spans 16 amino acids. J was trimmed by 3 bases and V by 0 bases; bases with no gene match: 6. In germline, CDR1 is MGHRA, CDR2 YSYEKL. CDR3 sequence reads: CASSQDQGASYYGYTF. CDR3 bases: TGCGCCAGCAGCCAAGACCAGGGGGCAAGCTACTATGGCTACACCTTC.

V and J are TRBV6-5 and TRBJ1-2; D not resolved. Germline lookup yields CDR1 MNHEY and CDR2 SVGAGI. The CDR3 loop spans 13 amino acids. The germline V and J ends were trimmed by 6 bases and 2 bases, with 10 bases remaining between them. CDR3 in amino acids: CASSPAGNYGYTF. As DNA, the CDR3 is TGTGCCAGCAGCCCGGCTGGGAACTATGGCTACACCTTC.

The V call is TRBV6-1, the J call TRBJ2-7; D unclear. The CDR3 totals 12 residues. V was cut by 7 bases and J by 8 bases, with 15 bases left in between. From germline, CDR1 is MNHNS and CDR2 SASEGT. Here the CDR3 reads CASIQGSEKQYF. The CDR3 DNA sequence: TGTGCCAGCATTCAAGGCTCGGAGAAGCAGTACTTC.